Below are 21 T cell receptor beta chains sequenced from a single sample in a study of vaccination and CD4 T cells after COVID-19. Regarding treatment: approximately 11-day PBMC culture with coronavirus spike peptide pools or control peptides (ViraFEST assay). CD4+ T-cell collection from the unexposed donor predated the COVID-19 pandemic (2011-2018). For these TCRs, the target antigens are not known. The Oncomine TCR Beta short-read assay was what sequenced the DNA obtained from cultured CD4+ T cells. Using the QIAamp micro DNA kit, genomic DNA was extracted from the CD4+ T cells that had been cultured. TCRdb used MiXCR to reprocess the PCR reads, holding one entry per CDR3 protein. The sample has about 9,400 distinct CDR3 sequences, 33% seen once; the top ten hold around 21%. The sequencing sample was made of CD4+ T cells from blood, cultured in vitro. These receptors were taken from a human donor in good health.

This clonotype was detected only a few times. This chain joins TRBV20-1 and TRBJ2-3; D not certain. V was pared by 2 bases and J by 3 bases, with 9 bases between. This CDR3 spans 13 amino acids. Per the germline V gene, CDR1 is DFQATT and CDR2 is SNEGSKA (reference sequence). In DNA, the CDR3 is TGCAGTGCTAGACCCCGAATTACAGATACGCAGTATTTT. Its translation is CSARPRITDTQYF.

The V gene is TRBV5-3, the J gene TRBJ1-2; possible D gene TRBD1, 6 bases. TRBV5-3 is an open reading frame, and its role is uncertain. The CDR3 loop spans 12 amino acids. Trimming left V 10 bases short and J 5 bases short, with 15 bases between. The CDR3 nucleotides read TGTGCCGTCCGGGGGCTTCTATATGGCTACACCTTC. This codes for CAVRGLLYGYTF.

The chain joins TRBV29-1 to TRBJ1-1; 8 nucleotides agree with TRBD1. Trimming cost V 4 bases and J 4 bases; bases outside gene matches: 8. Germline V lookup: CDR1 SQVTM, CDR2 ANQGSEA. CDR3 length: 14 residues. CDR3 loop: CSVVGGQGATEAFF. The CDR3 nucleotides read TGCAGCGTTGTAGGGGGTCAGGGGGCCACTGAAGCTTTCTTT. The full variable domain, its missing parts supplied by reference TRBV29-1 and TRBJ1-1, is SAVISQKPSRDICQRGTSLTIQCQVDSQVTMMFWYRQQPGQSLTLIATANQGSEATYESGFVIDKFPISRPNLTFSTLTVSNMSPEDSSIYLCSVVGGQGATEAFFGQGTRLTVV.

Here the CDR3 reads CSARVPAGAGDTQYF. CDR3 DNA: TGCAGTGCTAGAGTGCCAGCGGGAGCCGGTGATACGCAGTATTTT. This sequence joins TRBV20-1 and TRBJ2-3, with 8 bases lining up with TRBD2. J lost 6 bases, V lost 1 base, and 9 bases had no gene match. The germline V gene encodes CDR1 DFQATT and CDR2 SNEGSKA (reference sequence). The CDR3 contains 15 residues.

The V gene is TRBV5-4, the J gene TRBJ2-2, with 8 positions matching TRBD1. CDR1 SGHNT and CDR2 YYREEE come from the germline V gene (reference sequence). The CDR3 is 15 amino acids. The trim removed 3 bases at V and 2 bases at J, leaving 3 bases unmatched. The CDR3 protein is CASSSGTGNTGELFF. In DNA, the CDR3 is TGTGCCAGCAGCTCGGGGACAGGCAACACCGGGGAGCTGTTTTTT.

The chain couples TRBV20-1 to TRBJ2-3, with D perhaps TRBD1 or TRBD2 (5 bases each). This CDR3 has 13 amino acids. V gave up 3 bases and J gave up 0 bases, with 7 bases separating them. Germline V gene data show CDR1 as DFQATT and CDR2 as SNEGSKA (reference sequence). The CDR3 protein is CSARGPSTDTQYF. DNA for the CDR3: TGCAGTGCTAGGGGACCGAGCACAGATACGCAGTATTTT.

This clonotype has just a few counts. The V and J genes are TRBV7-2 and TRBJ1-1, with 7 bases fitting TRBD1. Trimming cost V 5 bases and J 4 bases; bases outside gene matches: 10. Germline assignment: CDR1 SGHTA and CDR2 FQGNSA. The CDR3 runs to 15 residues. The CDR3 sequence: CASSPKTGTTTEAFF. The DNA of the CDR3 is TGTGCCAGCAGCCCCAAGACAGGGACTACCACTGAAGCTTTCTTT.

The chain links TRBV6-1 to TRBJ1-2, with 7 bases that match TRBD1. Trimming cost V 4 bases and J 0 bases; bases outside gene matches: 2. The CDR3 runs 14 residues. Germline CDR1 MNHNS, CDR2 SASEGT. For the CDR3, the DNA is TGTGCCAGCAGTGGGGACAGTCCTAACTATGGCTACACCTTC. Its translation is CASSGDSPNYGYTF.

CDR3 residues: CASSAGTGAYGYTF. CDR3 DNA: TGTGCCAGCAGCGCTGGGACAGGCGCCTATGGCTACACCTTC. The chain uses TRBV7-9 and TRBJ1-2, with 8 positions matching TRBD1. The CDR3 extends over 14 amino acids. In germline, CDR1 is SEHNR, CDR2 FQNEAQ (reference sequence). With 5 bases clipped from V and 4 bases from J, the junction kept 6 bases outside the gene matches.

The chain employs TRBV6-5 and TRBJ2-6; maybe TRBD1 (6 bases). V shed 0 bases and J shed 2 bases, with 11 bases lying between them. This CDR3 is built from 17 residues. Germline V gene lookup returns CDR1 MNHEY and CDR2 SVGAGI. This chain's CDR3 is CASSYSPGDAGANVLTF. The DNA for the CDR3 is TGTGCCAGCAGTTACTCGCCAGGGGACGCTGGGGCCAACGTCCTGACTTTC.

The CDR3 sequence: CASSLRRVGTEAFF. CDR3 sequence (DNA): TGTGCCAGCAGTCTCCGGCGGGTGGGCACTGAAGCTTTCTTT. The gene calls are TRBV6-2 or TRBV6-3 and TRBJ1-1; D gene uncertain. V shed 5 bases and J shed 4 bases, with 14 bases lying between them. The V gene's germline CDR1 is MNHEY and CDR2 SVGEGT. The CDR3 length is 14 residues.

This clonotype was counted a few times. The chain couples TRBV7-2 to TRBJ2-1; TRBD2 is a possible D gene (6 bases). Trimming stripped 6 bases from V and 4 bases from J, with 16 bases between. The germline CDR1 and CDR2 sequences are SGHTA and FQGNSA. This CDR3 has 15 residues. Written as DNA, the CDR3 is TGTGCCAGCAGTCTTACCGGGAGCCTATACAATGAGCAGTTCTTC. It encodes CASSLTGSLYNEQFF.

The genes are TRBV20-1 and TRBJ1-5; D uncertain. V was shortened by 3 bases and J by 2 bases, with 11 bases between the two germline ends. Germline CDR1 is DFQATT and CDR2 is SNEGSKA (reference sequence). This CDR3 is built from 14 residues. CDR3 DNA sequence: TGCAGTGCTAGGAACTACCTCGGCAATCAGCCCCAGCATTTT. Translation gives CSARNYLGNQPQHF.

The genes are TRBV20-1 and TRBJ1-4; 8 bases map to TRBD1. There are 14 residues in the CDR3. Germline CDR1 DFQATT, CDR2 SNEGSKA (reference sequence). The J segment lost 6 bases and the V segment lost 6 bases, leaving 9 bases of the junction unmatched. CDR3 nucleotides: TGCAGTGCCCACAGGGGGGCCGGGGATGAAAAACTGTTTTTT. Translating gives CSAHRGAGDEKLFF.

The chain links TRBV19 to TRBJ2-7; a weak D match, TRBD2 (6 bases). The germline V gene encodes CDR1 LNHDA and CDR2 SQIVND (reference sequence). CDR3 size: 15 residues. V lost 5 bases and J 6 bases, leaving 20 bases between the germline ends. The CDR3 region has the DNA TGTGCCAGTAGTGTCCGGGAGCTTGGTAACCGCGAGCAGTACTTC. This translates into CASSVRELGNREQYF.

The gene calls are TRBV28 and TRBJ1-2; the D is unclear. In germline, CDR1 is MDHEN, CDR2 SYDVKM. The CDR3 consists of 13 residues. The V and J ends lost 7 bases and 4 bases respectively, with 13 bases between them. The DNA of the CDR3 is TGTGCCAGCATCTCCACCGGGAGCTATGGCTACACCTTC. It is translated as CASISTGSYGYTF.

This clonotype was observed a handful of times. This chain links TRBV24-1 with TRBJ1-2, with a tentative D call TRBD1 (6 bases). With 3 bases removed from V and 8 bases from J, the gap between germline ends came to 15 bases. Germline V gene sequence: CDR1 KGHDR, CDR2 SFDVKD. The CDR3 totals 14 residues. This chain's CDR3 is CATSDTDRIWGYTF. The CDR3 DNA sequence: TGTGCCACCAGTGATACTGACAGGATCTGGGGCTACACCTTC.

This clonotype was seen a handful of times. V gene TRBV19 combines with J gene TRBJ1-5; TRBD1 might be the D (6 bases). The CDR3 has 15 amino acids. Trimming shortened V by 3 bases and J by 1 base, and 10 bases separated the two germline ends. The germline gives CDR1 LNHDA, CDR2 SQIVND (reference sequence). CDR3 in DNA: TGTGCCAGTAGTATTCGACAGGAGAGCAATCAGCCCCAGCATTTT. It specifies CASSIRQESNQPQHF.

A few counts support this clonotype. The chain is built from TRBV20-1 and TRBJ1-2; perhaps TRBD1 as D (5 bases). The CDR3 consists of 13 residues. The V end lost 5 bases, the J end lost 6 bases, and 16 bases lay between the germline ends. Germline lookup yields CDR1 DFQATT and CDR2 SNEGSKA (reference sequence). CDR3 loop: CSADTGGVDGYTF. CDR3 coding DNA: TGCAGTGCTGATACGGGGGGAGTTGATGGCTACACCTTC.

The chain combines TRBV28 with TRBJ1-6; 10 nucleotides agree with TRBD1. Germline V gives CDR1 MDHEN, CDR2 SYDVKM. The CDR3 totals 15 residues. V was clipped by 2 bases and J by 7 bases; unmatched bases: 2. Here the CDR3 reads CASSLGGQGNSPLHF. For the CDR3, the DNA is TGTGCCAGCAGTTTAGGGGGACAGGGGAATTCACCCCTCCACTTT.

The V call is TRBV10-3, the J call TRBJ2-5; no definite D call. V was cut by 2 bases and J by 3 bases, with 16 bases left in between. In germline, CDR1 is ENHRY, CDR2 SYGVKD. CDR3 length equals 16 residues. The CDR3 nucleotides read TGTGCCATCAGTGAGAAACGCCCCCTCTCCGAAGAGACCCAGTACTTC. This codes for CAISEKRPLSEETQYF.